This entry lists 13 T cell receptor beta chains sequenced from one sample in a study of Ad26.COV2.S vaccination and SARS-CoV-2 variants. Treatment noted: some 20 received Ad26.COV2.S at low or high dose, single or two shots; about 5 received placebo; per-sample allocation not given. At day 63 after the first vaccine or placebo injection, samples were drawn. Measured with immunoSEQ multiplex PCR; TCRdb has only the in-frame clones, and not every one. The profile shows just under 250,000 clones, approximately 87% of them singletons. Sequenced material: peripheral blood, taken in a trial of Ad26.COV2.S vaccine versus placebo. The receptors shown here come from a person aged 18-65 years who received the Ad26.COV2.S COVID-19 vaccine or a placebo.

The rearrangement uses TRBV11-1 and TRBJ2-7, with D maybe TRBD1 (6 bases). The V end lost 1 base, the J end lost 2 bases, and 12 bases lay between the germline ends. Germline V gene sequence: CDR1 SGHAT, CDR2 FQDESV (reference sequence). The CDR3 is made up of 15 amino acids. Here the CDR3 reads CASSLGTGLTYEQYF. The DNA for the CDR3 is TGTGCCAGCAGCTTAGGTACAGGGCTTACCTACGAGCAGTACTTC.

This clone has just one count. This chain's CDR3 is CASRPILGQGEKYGYTF. DNA of the CDR3: TGTGCCAGCAGACCTATCCTGGGGCAGGGCGAAAAGTATGGCTACACCTTC. J is TRBJ1-2 and V is TRBV6-2 or TRBV6-3; D possibly corresponds to TRBD1 (5 bases). The CDR3 is 17 amino acids. Germline values: CDR1 MNHEY, CDR2 SVGEGT. V was trimmed by 6 bases and J by 5 bases, leaving 25 bases between them.

This chain links TRBV28 with TRBJ1-4; D is perhaps TRBD1 (5 bases). The germline gives CDR1 MDHEN, CDR2 SYDVKM. CDR3 size: 15 residues. Trimming stripped 4 bases from V and 8 bases from J, with 17 bases between. CDR3 region: CASSSPPGSGEKLFF. For the CDR3, the DNA is TGTGCCAGCAGTTCCCCACCAGGGAGCGGCGAAAAACTGTTTTTT.

V gene TRBV10-2 combines with J gene TRBJ1-5, with TRBD1 matching over 12 bases. Germline trimming cut 6 bases from V and 2 bases from J; bases unmatched to any gene: 11. CDR3 length: 18 amino acids. Looked up from germline, CDR1 is WSHSY and CDR2 is SAAADI. The CDR3 coding sequence is TGCGCCAGCAGGTCCGGGACAGGGGGCATTAGGGGCAATCAGCCCCAGCATTTT. This codes for CASRSGTGGIRGNQPQHF.

V usage is TRBV30 and J usage is TRBJ1-1, with TRBD1 identical over 7 bases. V lost 4 bases and J lost 4; bases outside the gene matches: 6. CDR1 GTSNPN and CDR2 SVGIG come from the germline V gene (reference sequence). The CDR3 spans 13 residues. The CDR3 DNA reads TGTGCCTGGAATAGGGGGCGCGGCACTGAAGCTTTCTTT. It yields the protein CAWNRGRGTEAFF.

The rearrangement links TRBV6-5 to TRBJ2-7, with D possibly being TRBD1 (5 bases). The V and J ends lost 2 bases and 1 base respectively, with 12 bases between them. Germline V gene sequence: CDR1 MNHEY, CDR2 SVGAGI. This CDR3 is 15 amino acids long. CDR3 in DNA: TGTGCCAGCAGTTACGGTGGCCAGGGATCCTACGAGCAGTACTTC. Translation gives CASSYGGQGSYEQYF.

The V call is TRBV29-1, the J call TRBJ2-3; no definite D call. Germline CDR1 and CDR2: SQVTM and ANQGSEA. V was cut by 0 bases and J by 0 bases, with 10 bases left in between. This CDR3 has 15 residues. The CDR3 coding sequence is TGCAGCGTTGAAGAGGGCGATCCTAGCACAGATACGCAGTATTTT. It specifies CSVEEGDPSTDTQYF.

V and J are TRBV10-3 and TRBJ2-5; 8 bases align to TRBD2. V was pared by 10 bases and J by 1 base, with 8 bases of the junction left unmatched. There are 14 residues in the CDR3. Germline V CDR1 and CDR2: ENHRY, SYGVKD. The CDR3 is CATGGVKAQETQYF. CDR3 DNA: TGTGCCACGGGAGGGGTCAAAGCCCAAGAGACCCAGTACTTC.

The J gene is TRBJ1-3, the V gene TRBV11-2, with TRBD1 matching over 8 bases. Germline V gene sequence: CDR1 SGHAT, CDR2 FQNNGV. V was clipped by 5 bases and J by 0 bases; unmatched bases: 6. The CDR3 spans 16 residues. The CDR3, as DNA: TGTGCCAGCAGCATTACTACAGGGGGCTCTGGAAACACCATATATTTT. This translates into CASSITTGGSGNTIYF.

The chain is built from TRBV6-1 and TRBJ2-3; 9 nucleotides align to TRBD1. V shed 1 base and J 4 bases; nucleotides not matched to a gene: 0. The germline V gene has CDR1 MNHNS and CDR2 SASEGT. The CDR3 has 14 amino acids. The CDR3 sequence is CASSEGQGADTQYF. The CDR3, as DNA: TGTGCCAGCAGTGAAGGACAGGGGGCAGATACGCAGTATTTT.

The CDR3, as DNA: TGTGCCACCAGCAGAGGGGACAGGGGGCGCGGAGCTTTCTTT. This sequence encodes CATSRGDRGRGAFF. The chain couples TRBV15 to TRBJ1-1; 12 bases agree with TRBD1. V shed 1 base, J shed 10 bases, and the junction held 4 bases outside the gene matches. The CDR3 extends over 14 amino acids. Germline V gene lookup returns CDR1 LNHNV and CDR2 YYDKDF (reference sequence). Full variable domain (remainder filled in from reference TRBV15 and TRBJ1-1): DAMVIQNPRYQVTQFGKPVTLSCSQTLNHNVMYWYQQKSSQAPKLLFHYYDKDFNNEADTPDNFQSRRPNTSFCFLDIRSPGLGDTAMYLCATSRGDRGRGAFFGQGTRLTVV.

The J gene is TRBJ2-1, the V gene TRBV28; possible D gene TRBD1, 5 bases. Germline V lookup: CDR1 MDHEN, CDR2 SYDVKM. CDR3 length equals 13 residues. V lost 5 bases to trimming and J lost 8 bases, with 13 bases between them. CDR3: CASSPQGTYEQFF. The DNA for the CDR3 is TGTGCCAGCAGTCCCCAGGGCACTTATGAGCAGTTCTTC.

This sequence joins TRBV5-6 and TRBJ2-5, with D possibly TRBD1 on 6 matching bases. CDR3 length equals 15 residues. V gave up 1 base and J gave up 2 bases, with 12 bases separating them. Germline V gives CDR1 SGHDT, CDR2 YYEEEE. The CDR3 here is CASSLSGRGQETQYF. In nucleotides, the CDR3 is TGTGCCAGCAGCTTGTCCGGCAGGGGACAAGAGACCCAGTACTTC.